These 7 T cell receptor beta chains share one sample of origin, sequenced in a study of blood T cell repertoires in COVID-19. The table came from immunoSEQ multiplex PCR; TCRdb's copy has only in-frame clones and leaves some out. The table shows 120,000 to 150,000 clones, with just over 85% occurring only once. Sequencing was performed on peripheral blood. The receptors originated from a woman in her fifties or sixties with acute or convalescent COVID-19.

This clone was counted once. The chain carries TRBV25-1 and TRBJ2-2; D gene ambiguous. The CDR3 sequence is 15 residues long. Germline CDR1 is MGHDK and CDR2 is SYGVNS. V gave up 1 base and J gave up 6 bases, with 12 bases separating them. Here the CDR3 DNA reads TGTGCCAGCAGTGAATCCGGGTTCAACGCCGGGGAGCTGTTTTTT. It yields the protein CASSESGFNAGELFF.

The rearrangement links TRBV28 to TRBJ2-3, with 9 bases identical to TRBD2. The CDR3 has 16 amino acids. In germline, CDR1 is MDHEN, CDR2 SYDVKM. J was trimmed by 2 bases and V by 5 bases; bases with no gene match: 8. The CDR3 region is CASSPSASGDTDTQYF. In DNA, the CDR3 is TGTGCCAGCAGTCCCTCGGCTAGCGGGGACACAGATACGCAGTATTTT.

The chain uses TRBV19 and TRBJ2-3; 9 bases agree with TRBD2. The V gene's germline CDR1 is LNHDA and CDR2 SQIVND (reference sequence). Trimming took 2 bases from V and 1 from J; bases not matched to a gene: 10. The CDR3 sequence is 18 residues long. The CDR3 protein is CASSIRTYERGGTDTQYF. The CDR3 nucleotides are TGTGCCAGTAGTATACGGACTTATGAGCGGGGGGGCACAGATACGCAGTATTTT.

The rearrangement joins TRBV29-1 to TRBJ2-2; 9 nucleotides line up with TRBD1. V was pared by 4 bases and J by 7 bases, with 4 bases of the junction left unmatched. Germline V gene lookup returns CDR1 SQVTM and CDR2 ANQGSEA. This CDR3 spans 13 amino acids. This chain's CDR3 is CSVVETGGGELFF. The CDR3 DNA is TGCAGCGTTGTCGAGACAGGGGGCGGGGAGCTGTTTTTT.

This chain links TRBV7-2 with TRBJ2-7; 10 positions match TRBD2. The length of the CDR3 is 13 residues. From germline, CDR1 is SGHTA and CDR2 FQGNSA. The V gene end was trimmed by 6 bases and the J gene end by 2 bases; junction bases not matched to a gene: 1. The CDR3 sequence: CASRLAGAYEQYF. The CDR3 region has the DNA TGTGCCAGCAGGCTAGCGGGGGCCTACGAGCAGTACTTC.

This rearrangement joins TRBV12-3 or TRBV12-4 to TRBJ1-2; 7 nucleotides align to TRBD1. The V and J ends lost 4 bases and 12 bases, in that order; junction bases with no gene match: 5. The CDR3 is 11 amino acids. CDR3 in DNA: TGTGCCAGCAGTTGGACAGGCTCAAACACCTTC. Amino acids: CASSWTGSNTF.

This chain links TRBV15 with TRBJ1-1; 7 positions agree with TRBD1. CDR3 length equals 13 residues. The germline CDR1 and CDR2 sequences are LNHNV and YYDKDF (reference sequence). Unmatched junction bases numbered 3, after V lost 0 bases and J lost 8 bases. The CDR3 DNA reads TGTGCCACCAGCAGAGACGAGGGGGCGGAAGCTTTCTTT. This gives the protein CATSRDEGAEAFF.